This is a list of T cell receptor beta chains from one sample in a study of blood T cell repertoires in COVID-19. The protocol was immunoSEQ multiplex PCR, while the TCRdb copy is restricted to in-frame clones and leaves out a portion. Altogether more than 100,000 clones are present, about 89% being singletons, with the ten largest covering 25% to 35%. The specimen was peripheral blood. The receptors derive from a woman in her seventies with acute or convalescent COVID-19. The CDR3 runs from the conserved cysteine through the conserved F or W. A D gene is named only where the DNA matches it firmly. The listing skips clone size in some rows; elsewhere it reads once, few, many or a size class.

cdr3_aa: CASSLGQNYGYTF
cdr3_nt: TGTGCCAGCAGCCTGGGACAGAACTATGGCTACACCTTC
d_call: TRBD1
v_call: TRBV7-3
clone_size: few
j_call: TRBJ1-2

cdr3_aa: CASSPTSGGYNEQFF
cdr3_nt: TGTGCCAGCAGCCCTACTAGCGGGGGGTACAATGAGCAGTTCTTC
d_call: TRBD2
v_call: TRBV6-6
clone_size: NA
j_call: TRBJ2-1

cdr3_aa: CASSRQAPQDSPLHF
cdr3_nt: TGTGCCAGCAGCAGACAGGCCCCTCAGGATTCACCCCTCCACTTT
d_call: NA
v_call: TRBV6-5
clone_size: NA
j_call: TRBJ1-6

cdr3_aa: CASRAPGLETQYF
cdr3_nt: TGTGCCAGCAGGGCCCCGGGACTAGAGACCCAGTACTTC
d_call: NA
v_call: TRBV28
clone_size: NA
j_call: TRBJ2-5

cdr3_aa: CASSSPGHRALGYTF
cdr3_nt: TGTGCCAGCAGCTCACCAGGTCACAGGGCACTGGGCTACACCTTC
d_call: NA
v_call: TRBV11-2
clone_size: NA
j_call: TRBJ1-2

cdr3_aa: CATSERGNEQFF
cdr3_nt: TGTGCCACCAGTGAGCGGGGTAATGAGCAGTTCTTC
d_call: NA
v_call: TRBV24-1
clone_size: NA
j_call: TRBJ2-1

cdr3_aa: CASSFAPLGGSPLHF
cdr3_nt: TGTGCCAGCAGTTTTGCGCCCTTAGGGGGTTCACCCCTCCACTTT
d_call: NA
v_call: TRBV27
clone_size: NA
j_call: TRBJ1-6

cdr3_aa: CASSLGALNEQFF
cdr3_nt: TGTGCCAGCAGCTTAGGGGCCCTCAATGAGCAGTTCTTC
d_call: NA
v_call: TRBV11-2
clone_size: NA
j_call: TRBJ2-1

cdr3_aa: CASSQEPSGGVGGSYEQYF
cdr3_nt: TGTGCCAGCAGTCAAGAACCTAGCGGGGGAGTGGGGGGCTCCTACGAGCAGTACTTC
d_call: TRBD2
v_call: TRBV4-2
clone_size: NA
j_call: TRBJ2-7

cdr3_aa: CASNQAGASYNEQFF
cdr3_nt: TGCGCCAGCAACCAGGCGGGGGCCTCCTACAATGAGCAGTTCTTC
d_call: NA
v_call: TRBV5-1
clone_size: NA
j_call: TRBJ2-1

cdr3_aa: CATHYRGDSPLHF
cdr3_nt: TGTGCCACCCACTACAGGGGGGATTCACCCCTCCACTTT
d_call: TRBD1
v_call: TRBV6-5
clone_size: NA
j_call: TRBJ1-6

cdr3_aa: CASKSGTAGTDTQYF
cdr3_nt: TGTGCCAGCAAATCCGGGACAGCGGGCACAGATACGCAGTATTTT
d_call: TRBD1
v_call: TRBV28
clone_size: NA
j_call: TRBJ2-3

cdr3_aa: CASSQGAGGLYEQYF
cdr3_nt: TGTGCCAGCAGTCAGGGGGCAGGGGGTCTCTACGAGCAGTACTTC
d_call: TRBD1
v_call: TRBV11-1
clone_size: NA
j_call: TRBJ2-7

cdr3_aa: CASSYSIRESSEKLFF
cdr3_nt: TGTGCCAGCAGTTACTCGATTCGGGAGTCCAGTGAAAAACTGTTTTTT
d_call: NA
v_call: TRBV6-6
clone_size: NA
j_call: TRBJ1-4

cdr3_aa: CATSWDRPNLAKNIQYF
cdr3_nt: TGTGCCACCAGTTGGGACAGACCGAACCTAGCCAAAAACATTCAGTACTTC
d_call: TRBD1
v_call: TRBV24-1
clone_size: NA
j_call: TRBJ2-4

cdr3_aa: CAAGTGLIAFF
cdr3_nt: TGTGCAGCCGGGACAGGTCTAATAGCTTTCTTT
d_call: TRBD1
v_call: TRBV19
clone_size: NA
j_call: TRBJ1-1